This T cell receptor beta chain was sequenced in a study of radiation and T cells in renal cell carcinoma. Only in-frame clones appear in the TCRdb table, and some are missing; sequencing was by immunoSEQ multiplex PCR. In the table there are 97,000 or so clones, around 83% of which are singletons. V was pared by 4 bases and J by 5 bases, with 7 bases of the junction left unmatched. This CDR3 has 16 residues. The germline CDR1 and CDR2 sequences are SGHVS and FQNEAQ. Time point described: blood 4 weeks post-SBRT, at nephrectomy. Treatment in this sample: 15 Gy SBRT to primary tumor, nephrectomy 4 weeks later. Nephrectomy followed 15 Gy stereotactic body radiation by 4 weeks.

The source was blood, collected from a patient whose treatment included radiotherapy and nephrectomy. This clonotype originated in a man aged 55 to 70 with renal cell carcinoma. This chain connects TRBV7-8 to TRBJ2-7; 14 nucleotides align to TRBD2. CDR3 bases: TGTGCCAGCAGCTCTGAAGGGACTAGCGGGAGCCACGAGCAGTACTTC. As protein: CASSSEGTSGSHEQYF.